This TCR beta chain came from a study of CD8 T cells in Susac syndrome. Random hexamers primed reverse transcription of about 0.5 to 1 ug RNA. One entry per CDR3 protein results from TCRdb running MiXCR on the immunoSEQ multiplex PCR reads. The data show some 130,000 distinct CDR3 sequences, around 95% seen once. The V gene lost 6 bases and the J gene lost 4 bases, with 16 bases spanning the gap. The CDR3 spans 15 residues. The germline V gene encodes CDR1 MNHEY and CDR2 SVGAGI. The chain couples TRBV6-5 to TRBJ1-3; no clear D gene. The sequence was obtained from a human donor with Susac syndrome. The sample comprised CD8+ T cells from PBMCs. The CDR3 sequence: CASSSDTIQGNTIYF. CDR3 DNA: TGTGCCAGCAGCTCAGACACTATTCAAGGAAACACCATATATTTT.